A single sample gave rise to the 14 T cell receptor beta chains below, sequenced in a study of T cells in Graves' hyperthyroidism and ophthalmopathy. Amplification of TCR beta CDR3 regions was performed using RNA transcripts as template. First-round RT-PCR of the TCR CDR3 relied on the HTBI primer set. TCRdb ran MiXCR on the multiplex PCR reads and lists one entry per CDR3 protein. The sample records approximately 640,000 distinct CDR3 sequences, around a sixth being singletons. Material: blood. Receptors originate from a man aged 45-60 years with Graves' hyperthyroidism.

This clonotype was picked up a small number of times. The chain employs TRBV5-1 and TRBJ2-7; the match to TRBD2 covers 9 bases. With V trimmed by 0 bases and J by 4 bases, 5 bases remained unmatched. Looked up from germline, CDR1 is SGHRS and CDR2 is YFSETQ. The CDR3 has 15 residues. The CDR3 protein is CASSLASGTLYEQYF. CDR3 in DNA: TGCGCCAGCAGCTTGGCTAGCGGGACACTATACGAGCAGTACTTC.

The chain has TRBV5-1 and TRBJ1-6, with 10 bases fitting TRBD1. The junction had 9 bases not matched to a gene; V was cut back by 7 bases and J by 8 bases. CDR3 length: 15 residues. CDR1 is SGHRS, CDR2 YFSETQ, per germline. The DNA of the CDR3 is TGCGCCAGCGGGTCACCGGGACAGGGGTATTCACCCCTCCACTTT. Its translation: CASGSPGQGYSPLHF.

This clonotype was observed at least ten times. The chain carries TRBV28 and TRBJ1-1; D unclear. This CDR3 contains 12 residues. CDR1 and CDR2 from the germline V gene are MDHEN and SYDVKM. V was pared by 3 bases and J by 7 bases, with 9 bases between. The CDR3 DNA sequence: TGTGCCAGCAGTTTCTTCGGGGTTGAAGCTTTCTTT. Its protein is CASSFFGVEAFF.

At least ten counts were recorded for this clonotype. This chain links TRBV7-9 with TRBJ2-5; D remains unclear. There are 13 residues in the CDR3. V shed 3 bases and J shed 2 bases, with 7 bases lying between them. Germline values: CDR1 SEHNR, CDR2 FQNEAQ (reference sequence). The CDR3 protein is CASSFPGQETQYF. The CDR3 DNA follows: TGTGCCAGCAGCTTCCCCGGACAAGAGACCCAGTACTTC.

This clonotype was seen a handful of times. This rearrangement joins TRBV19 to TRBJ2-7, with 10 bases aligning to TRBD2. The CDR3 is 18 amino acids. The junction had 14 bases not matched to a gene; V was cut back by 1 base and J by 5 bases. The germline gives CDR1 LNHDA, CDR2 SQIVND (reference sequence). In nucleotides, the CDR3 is TGTGCCAGTAGTATAGTGGAAGGCGGTCTAGCGGGAGTCCACGAGCAGTACTTC. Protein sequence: CASSIVEGGLAGVHEQYF.

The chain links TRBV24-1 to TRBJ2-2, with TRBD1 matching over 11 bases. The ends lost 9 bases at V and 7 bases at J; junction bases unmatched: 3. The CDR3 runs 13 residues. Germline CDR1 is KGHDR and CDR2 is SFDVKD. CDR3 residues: CATGQGAFGELFF. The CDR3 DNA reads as TGTGCCACCGGACAGGGGGCGTTCGGGGAGCTGTTTTTT.

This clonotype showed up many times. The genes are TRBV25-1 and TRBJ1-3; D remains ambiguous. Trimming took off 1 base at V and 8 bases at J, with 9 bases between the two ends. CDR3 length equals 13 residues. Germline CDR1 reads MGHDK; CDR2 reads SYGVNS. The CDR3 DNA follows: TGTGCCAGCAGTGAATCCCAAGGACACACCATATATTTT. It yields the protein CASSESQGHTIYF.

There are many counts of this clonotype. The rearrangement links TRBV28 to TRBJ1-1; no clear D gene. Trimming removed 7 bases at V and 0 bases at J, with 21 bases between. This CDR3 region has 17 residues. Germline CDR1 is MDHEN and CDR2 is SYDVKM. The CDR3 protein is CASKKRRVSPMNTEAFF. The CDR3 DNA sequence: TGTGCCAGCAAAAAAAGGAGGGTGTCCCCCATGAACACTGAAGCTTTCTTT.

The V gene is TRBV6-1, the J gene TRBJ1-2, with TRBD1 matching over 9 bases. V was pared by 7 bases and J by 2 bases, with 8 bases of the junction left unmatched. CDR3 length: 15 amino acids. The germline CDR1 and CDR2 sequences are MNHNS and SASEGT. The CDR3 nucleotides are TGTGCCAGCAAATCACAGGGGGCTACAAACTATGGCTACACCTTC. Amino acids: CASKSQGATNYGYTF.

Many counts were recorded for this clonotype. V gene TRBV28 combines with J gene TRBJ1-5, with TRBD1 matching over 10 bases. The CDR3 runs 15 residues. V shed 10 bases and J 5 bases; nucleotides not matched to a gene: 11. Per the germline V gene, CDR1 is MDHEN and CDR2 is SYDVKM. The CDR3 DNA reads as TGTGCCACGTTTCGTCCGACAGGGGGCCATCAGCCCCAGCATTTT. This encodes CATFRPTGGHQPQHF.

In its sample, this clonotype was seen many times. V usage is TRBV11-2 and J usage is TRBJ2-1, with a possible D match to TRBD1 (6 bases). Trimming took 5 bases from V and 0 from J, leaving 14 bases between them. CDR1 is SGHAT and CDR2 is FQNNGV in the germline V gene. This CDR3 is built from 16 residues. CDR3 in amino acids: CASSPPGHRSYNEQFF. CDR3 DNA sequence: TGTGCCAGCAGCCCGCCGGGACACCGCTCCTACAATGAGCAGTTCTTC.

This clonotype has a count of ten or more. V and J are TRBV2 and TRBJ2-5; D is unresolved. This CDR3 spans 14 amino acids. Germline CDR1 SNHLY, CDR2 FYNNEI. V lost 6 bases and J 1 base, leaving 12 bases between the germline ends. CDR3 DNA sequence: TGTGCCAGCAGCCCGAACGCGGTCCAAGAGACCCAGTACTTC. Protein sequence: CASSPNAVQETQYF.

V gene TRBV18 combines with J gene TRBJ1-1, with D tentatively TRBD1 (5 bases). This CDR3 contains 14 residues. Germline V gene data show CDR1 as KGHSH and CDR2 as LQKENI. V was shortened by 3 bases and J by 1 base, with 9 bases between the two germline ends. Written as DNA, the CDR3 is TGTGCCAGCTCACCCTCTCAGGGGAACACTGAAGCTTTCTTT. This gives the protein CASSPSQGNTEAFF.

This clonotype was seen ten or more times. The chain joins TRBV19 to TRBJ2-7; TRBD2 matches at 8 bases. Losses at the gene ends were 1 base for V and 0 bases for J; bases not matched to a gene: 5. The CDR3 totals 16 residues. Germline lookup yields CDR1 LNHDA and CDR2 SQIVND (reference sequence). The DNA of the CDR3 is TGTGCCAGTAGTATAGCCGACGGGAGGGACTCCTACGAGCAGTACTTC. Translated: CASSIADGRDSYEQYF.